A selection of T cell receptor beta chains follows, all from one sample in a study of persistence of HIV-infected CD4 T cells. The assay was immunoSEQ multiplex PCR, and TCRdb's table has in-frame clones only and misses some. This table holds approximately 30,000 clones, around 80% found once. These receptors' targets are unknown. The input for sequencing was CD4+ T cells sorted from PBMCs after approximately 19-hour stimulation, taken from a patient who received antiretroviral therapy. Receptor source: an adult man with HIV who was CMV-seropositive. The CDR3 runs from the conserved cysteine through the conserved F or W. D genes are given only for firm matches. Not all rows give a size; the values are once, few, many and, for expanded clones, a class.

TRBD1,TRBV13,.,TRBJ1-2,TGTGCCAGCAGCATGGACAGGGGGTATGGCTACACCTTC,CASSMDRGYGYTF
.,TRBV5-1,.,TRBJ1-2,TGCGCCAGCAGCCCTCAGGAGGGGGTCCTTTGGGGCTACACCTTC,CASSPQEGVLWGYTF
TRBD1,TRBV5-1,once,TRBJ1-1,TGCGCCAGCAGCCCTAAGGGACAGGGAACCCTTATGAACACTGAAGCTTTCTTT,CASSPKGQGTLMNTEAFF
.,TRBV5-1,once,TRBJ1-6,TGCGCCAGCAGCTTGAGTCAGGGGCGCATCTATAATTCACCCCTCCACTTT,CASSLSQGRIYNSPLHF
TRBD1,TRBV7-2,.,TRBJ1-4,TGTGCCAGCAGCTCACGACAGGGGGCGGCGGAAAAACTGTTTTTT,CASSSRQGAAEKLFF
.,TRBV12-3/TRBV12-4,few,TRBJ1-1,TGTGCCAGCAGTTACCGGATTTACACTGAAGCTTTCTTT,CASSYRIYTEAFF
.,TRBV30,.,TRBJ2-7,TGTGCCTGGACCGAAAAGGGGGACTACGAGCAGTACTTC,CAWTEKGDYEQYF
.,TRBV6-2/TRBV6-3,.,TRBJ2-1,TGTGCCAGCAGTTACTTGCAGGGGATGGAGCAGTTCTTC,CASSYLQGMEQFF
TRBD1,TRBV10-3,.,TRBJ1-1,TGTGCCATCAGGATCTCCGGGACAGGGGGGGGCACTGAAGCTTTCTTT,CAIRISGTGGGTEAFF
TRBD2,TRBV7-2,.,TRBJ2-7,TGTGCCAGCAGCTTAGAGGGCGGGGGGGTTAACGAGCAGTACTTC,CASSLEGGGVNEQYF
.,TRBV21-1,few,TRBJ2-3,TGTGCCAGCAGCAAGGTCCCGGGGGGGCAAATAGATACGCAGTATTTT,CASSKVPGGQIDTQYF
TRBD2,TRBV28,.,TRBJ2-1,TGTGCCAGCAGTCCATCGACTAGCGGGGGGCCCTTCTCCTACAATGAGCAGTTCTTC,CASSPSTSGGPFSYNEQFF
.,TRBV6-1,few,TRBJ1-3,TGTGCCAGCAGTGAGAAGGGCAGTAGTCGAAACACCATATATTTT,CASSEKGSSRNTIYF